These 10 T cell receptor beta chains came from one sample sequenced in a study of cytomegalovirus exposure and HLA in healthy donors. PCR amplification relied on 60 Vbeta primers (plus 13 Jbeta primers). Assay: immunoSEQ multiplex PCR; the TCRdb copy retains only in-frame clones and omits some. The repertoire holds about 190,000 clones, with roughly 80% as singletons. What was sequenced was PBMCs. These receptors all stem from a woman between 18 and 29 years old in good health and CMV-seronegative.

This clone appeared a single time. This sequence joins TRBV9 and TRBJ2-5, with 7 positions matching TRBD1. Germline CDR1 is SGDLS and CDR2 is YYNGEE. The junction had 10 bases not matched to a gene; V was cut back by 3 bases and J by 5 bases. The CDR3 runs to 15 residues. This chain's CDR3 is CASSARTGSEETQYF. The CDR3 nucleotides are TGTGCCAGCAGCGCGAGGACAGGTTCCGAGGAGACCCAGTACTTC.

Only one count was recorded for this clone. The CDR3 nucleotides are TGTGCCAGCAGTTACAGGGACAGGGTGGAATCACCCCTCCACTTT. It codes for CASSYRDRVESPLHF. This chain connects TRBV6-5 to TRBJ1-6, with 9 bases lining up with TRBD1. The J segment lost 10 bases and the V segment lost 2 bases, leaving 6 bases of the junction unmatched. The CDR3 spans 15 residues. Germline CDR1 is MNHEY and CDR2 is SVGAGI.

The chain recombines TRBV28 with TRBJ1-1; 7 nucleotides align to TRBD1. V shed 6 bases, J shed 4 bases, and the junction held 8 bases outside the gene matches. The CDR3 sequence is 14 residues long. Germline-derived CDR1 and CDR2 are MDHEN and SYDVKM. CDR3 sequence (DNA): TGTGCCAGCAGGGCAGGGGGAAGGGTCACTGAAGCTTTCTTT. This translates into CASRAGGRVTEAFF.

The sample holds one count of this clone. CDR3 in amino acids: CAGQGDEQFF. CDR3 DNA sequence: TGTGCCGGTCAGGGCGATGAGCAGTTCTTC. V is TRBV2 and J is TRBJ2-1; tentative D call: TRBD1 (5 bases). CDR1 SNHLY and CDR2 FYNNEI come from the germline V gene. V was clipped by 11 bases and J by 8 bases, with 10 bases between them. The CDR3 is 10 amino acids.

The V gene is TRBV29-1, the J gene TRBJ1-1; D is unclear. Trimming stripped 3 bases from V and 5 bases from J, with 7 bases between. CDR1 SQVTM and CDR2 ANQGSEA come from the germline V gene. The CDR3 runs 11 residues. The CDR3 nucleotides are TGCAGCGTTGAGTCTCGGACTGAAGCTTTCTTT. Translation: CSVESRTEAFF.

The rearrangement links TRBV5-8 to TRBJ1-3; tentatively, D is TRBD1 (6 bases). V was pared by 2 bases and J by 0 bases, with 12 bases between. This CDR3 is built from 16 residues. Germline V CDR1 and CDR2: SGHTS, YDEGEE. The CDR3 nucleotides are TGTGCCAGCAGCTTCTCGGACAGCTTCTCTGGAAACACCATATATTTT. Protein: CASSFSDSFSGNTIYF.

The chain's CDR3 is CASRGTGVYTEAFF. The CDR3 DNA is TGTGCCAGCAGAGGGACAGGGGTCTACACTGAAGCTTTCTTT. The chain recombines TRBV7-9 with TRBJ1-1; 10 nucleotides agree with TRBD1. Germline V gene lookup returns CDR1 SEHNR and CDR2 FQNEAQ (reference sequence). The trim removed 6 bases at V and 3 bases at J, leaving 4 bases unmatched. This CDR3 has 14 residues.

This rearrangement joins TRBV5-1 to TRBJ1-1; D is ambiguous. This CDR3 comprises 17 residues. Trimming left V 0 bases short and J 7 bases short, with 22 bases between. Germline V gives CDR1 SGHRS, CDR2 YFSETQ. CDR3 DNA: TGCGCCAGCAGCTTGGCCCGGGAGACGCTTAGGACGGATGAAGCTTTCTTT. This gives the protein CASSLARETLRTDEAFF.

CDR3 sequence: CASSPRTGGTYEQYF. The CDR3 region has the DNA TGTGCCAGCAGTCCTAGGACCGGGGGGACCTACGAGCAGTACTTC. This chain connects TRBV27 to TRBJ2-7; TRBD2 matches at 7 bases. The CDR3 runs 15 residues. CDR1 is MNHEY, CDR2 SMNVEV, per germline (reference sequence). V gave up 5 bases and J gave up 2 bases; unmatched junction bases: 9.

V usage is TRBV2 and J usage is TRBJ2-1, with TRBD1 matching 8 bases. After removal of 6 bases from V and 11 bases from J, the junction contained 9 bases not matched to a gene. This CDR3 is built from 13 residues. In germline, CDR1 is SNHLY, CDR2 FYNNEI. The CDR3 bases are TGTGCCAGCAGGAAGGAGTCAGGGGGCAAGCAGTTCTTC. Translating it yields CASRKESGGKQFF.